The 6 T cell receptor beta chains listed next were all sequenced from one sample in a study of T-cell memory formation after mild COVID-19. TCRdb re-derived calls from the 5' RACE reads in MiXCR, one entry per CDR3 protein. The sample includes under 250,000 distinct CDR3 sequences, over 9% of them seen just once. What was sequenced was PBMCs or a T cell subset sorted from them (not recorded which). The receptors stem from a man younger than 35 who had mild COVID-19 (a few samples of this study predate the infection). Cell type and time point are not known.

This clonotype has ten or more counts. The V call is TRBV15, the J call TRBJ2-3, with 8 bases fitting TRBD1. CDR3 length equals 15 residues. J gave up 5 bases and V 1 base, and 5 bases lay outside the gene matches. From germline, CDR1 is LNHNV and CDR2 YYDKDF (reference sequence). The CDR3 protein is CATSRGDRGGDTQYF. The CDR3 bases are TGTGCCACCAGCAGAGGTGACAGGGGAGGAGATACGCAGTATTTT.

This clonotype was seen repeatedly, ten times or more. The chain carries TRBV11-2 and TRBJ2-5; 8 bases are shared with TRBD2. The CDR3 has 17 residues. Germline lookup yields CDR1 SGHAT and CDR2 FQNNGV. Trimming cost V 2 bases and J 2 bases; bases outside gene matches: 10. CDR3 DNA: TGTGCCAGCAGCTTAATCCCAGCGGGGGCCTCTCAAGAGACCCAGTACTTC. Translation gives CASSLIPAGASQETQYF.

The rearrangement joins TRBV10-2 to TRBJ2-7, with 12 bases identical to TRBD2. Germline CDR1 WSHSY, CDR2 SAAADI. The junction had 6 bases not matched to a gene; V was cut back by 2 bases and J by 4 bases. The CDR3 is 16 amino acids. In nucleotides, the CDR3 is TGCGCCAGCAGTGAGGTAGGACTAGCGGGGACGTACGAGCAGTACGTC. This sequence encodes CASSEVGLAGTYEQYV.

The V and J genes are TRBV7-9 and TRBJ1-6; D is unresolved. CDR1 is SEHNR, CDR2 FQNEAQ, per germline (reference sequence). Trimming took 1 base from V and 7 from J, leaving 11 bases between them. The CDR3 totals 15 residues. The CDR3 DNA follows: TGTGCCAGCAGCTTAGATTGGGCAGAGAATTCACCCCTCCACTTT. Translated: CASSLDWAENSPLHF.

The chain has TRBV21-1 and TRBJ2-2; TRBD1 reflects the table's D call only, with no check against the DNA. TRBV21-1 is marked as a pseudogene. This CDR3 spans 18 amino acids. In DNA, the CDR3 is TGTGCCAGCAGCAAGGGTTTTAACAGGGGGCCGGCGACCGGGGAGCTGTTTTTT. Translating it yields CASSKGFNRGPATGELFF.

In this sample, this clonotype turned up a few times. CDR3 bases: TGTGCCAGCAGCTTAAGGGAGGTGGATAGCAATCAGCCCCAGCATTTT. This sequence encodes CASSLREVDSNQPQHF. The chain employs TRBV7-8 and TRBJ1-5, with D uncertain. CDR3 size: 16 residues. CDR1 and CDR2 from the germline V gene are SGHVS and FQNEAQ. With 2 bases removed from V and 0 bases from J, the gap between germline ends came to 11 bases.